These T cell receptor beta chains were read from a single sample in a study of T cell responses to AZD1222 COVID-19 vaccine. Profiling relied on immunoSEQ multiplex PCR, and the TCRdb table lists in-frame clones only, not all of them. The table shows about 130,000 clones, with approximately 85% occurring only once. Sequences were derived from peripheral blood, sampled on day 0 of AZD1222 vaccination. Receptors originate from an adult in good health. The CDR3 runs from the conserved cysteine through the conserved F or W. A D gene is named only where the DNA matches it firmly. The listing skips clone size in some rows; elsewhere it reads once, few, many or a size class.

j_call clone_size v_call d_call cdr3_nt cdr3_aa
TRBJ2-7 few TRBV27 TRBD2 TGTGCCAGCAGTCGGAACCCCGGGACTAGCGGCGAGCAGTACTTC CASSRNPGTSGEQYF
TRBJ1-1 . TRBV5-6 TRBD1 TGTGCCAGCAGCTTCGGGACAGGGAGTCTTGAAGCTTTCTTT CASSFGTGSLEAFF
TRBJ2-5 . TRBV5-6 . TGTGCCAGCGGGCCTATCCAAGAGACCCAGTACTTC CASGPIQETQYF
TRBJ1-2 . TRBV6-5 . TGTGCCAGCAGTTACGTGGCAGCGCTAAACTATGGCTACACCTTC CASSYVAALNYGYTF
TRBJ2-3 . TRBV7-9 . TGTGCCAGCAGCTTCCCCCCTTCTCTGATTGAGGATACGCAGTATTTT CASSFPPSLIEDTQYF
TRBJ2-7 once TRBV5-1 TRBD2 TGCGCCAGCTCTCAGACTAGCGGGAGCCTCGAGCAGTACTTC CASSQTSGSLEQYF
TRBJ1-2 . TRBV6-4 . TGTGCCAGCAGTGACTCGCTAGGCCTGGGCTACACCTTC CASSDSLGLGYTF
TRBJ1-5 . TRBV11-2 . TGTGCCAGCAGCTTGGGGCAGGACAATCAGCCCCAGCATTTT CASSLGQDNQPQHF
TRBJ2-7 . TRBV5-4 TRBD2 TGTGCCAGCAGCCCACTCACTAGCGGCGTCTCCTACGAGCAGTACTTC CASSPLTSGVSYEQYF
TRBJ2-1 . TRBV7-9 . TGTGCCAGCAGCTTAGAGGCAGGGGGGAATGAGCAGTTCTTC CASSLEAGGNEQFF
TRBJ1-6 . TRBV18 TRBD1 TGTGCCAGCTCCTCTGGGACAGGCGGAAATTCACCCCTCCACTTT CASSSGTGGNSPLHF
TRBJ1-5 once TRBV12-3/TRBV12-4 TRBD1 TGTGCCAGCAGCCAGGGGGGCAATCAGCCCCAGCATTTT CASSQGGNQPQHF
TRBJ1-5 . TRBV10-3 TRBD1 TGTGCCATTCGACAGGGCCTCAATCAGCCCCAGCATTTT CAIRQGLNQPQHF
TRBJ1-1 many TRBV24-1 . TGTGCCACCCCCGTGAGGGATAAAGCTTTCTTT CATPVRDKAFF
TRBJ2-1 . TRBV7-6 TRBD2 TGTGCCAGCAGCCTGCACCTCGGGGGGTCACCCTACAATGAGCAGTTCTTC CASSLHLGGSPYNEQFF
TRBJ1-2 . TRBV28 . TGTGCCAGCAGGGACATCCGTTATGGCTACACCTTC CASRDIRYGYTF
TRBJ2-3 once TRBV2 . TGTGCCAGCAGCGCGAGTGCGGGGCGCACAGATACGCAGTATTTT CASSASAGRTDTQYF
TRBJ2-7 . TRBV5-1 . TGCGCCAGCAGCTTGTACAGGGAGAACCACGAGCAGTACTTC CASSLYRENHEQYF